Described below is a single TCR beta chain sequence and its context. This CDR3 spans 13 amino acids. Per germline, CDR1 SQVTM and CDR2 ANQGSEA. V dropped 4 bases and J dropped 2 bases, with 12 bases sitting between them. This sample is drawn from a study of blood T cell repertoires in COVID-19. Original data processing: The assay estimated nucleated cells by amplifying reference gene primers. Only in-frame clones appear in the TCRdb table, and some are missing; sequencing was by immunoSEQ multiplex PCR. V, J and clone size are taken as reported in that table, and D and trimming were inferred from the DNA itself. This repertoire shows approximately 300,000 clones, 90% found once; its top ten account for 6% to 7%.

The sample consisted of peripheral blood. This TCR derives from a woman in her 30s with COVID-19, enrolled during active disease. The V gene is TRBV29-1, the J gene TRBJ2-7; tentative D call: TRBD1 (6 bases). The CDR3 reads CSVAQGEPYEQYF. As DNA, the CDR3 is TGCAGCGTTGCACAGGGAGAGCCCTACGAGCAGTACTTC.